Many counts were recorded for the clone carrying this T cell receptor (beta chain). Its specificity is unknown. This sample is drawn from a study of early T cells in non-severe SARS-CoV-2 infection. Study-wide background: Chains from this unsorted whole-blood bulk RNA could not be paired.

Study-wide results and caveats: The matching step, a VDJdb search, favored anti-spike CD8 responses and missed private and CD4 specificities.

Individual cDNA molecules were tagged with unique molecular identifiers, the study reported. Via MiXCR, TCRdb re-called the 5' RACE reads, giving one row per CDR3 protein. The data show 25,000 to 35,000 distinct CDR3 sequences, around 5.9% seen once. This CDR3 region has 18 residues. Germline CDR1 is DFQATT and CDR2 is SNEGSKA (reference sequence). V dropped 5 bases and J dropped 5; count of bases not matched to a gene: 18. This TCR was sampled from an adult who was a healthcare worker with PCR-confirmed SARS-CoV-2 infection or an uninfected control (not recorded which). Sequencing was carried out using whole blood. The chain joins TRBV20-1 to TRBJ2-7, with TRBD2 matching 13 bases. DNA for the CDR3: TGCAGTGCTGACTCCGGGACTAGCGGGGCCGGGCAAGGCGACGAGCAGTACTTC. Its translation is CSADSGTSGAGQGDEQYF.